The 8 T cell receptor beta chains below were found in one sample sequenced in a study of naive and memory T cell subsets. Overall study results and limits: Naive repertoires, especially CD8, held a few larger clonotypes, possibly memory cells re-expressing CD45RA.

Their specific antigens are unknown. An equimolar mix of two oligonucleotides served as the beta constant-region primer for TRBC1 and TRBC2. Four rounds of PCR amplified the ligated cDNA using nested alpha and beta constant-region primers plus SP2. One entry per CDR3 protein results from TCRdb running MiXCR on the UMI-ligation and nested PCR reads. The sample has around 140,000 distinct CDR3 sequences, approximately 18% seen once. The specimen was naive CD8+ T cells from blood. The receptors were gathered from a human donor in good health.

The chain's CDR3 is CASSELGRTDTQYF. Written as DNA, the CDR3 is TGTGCCAGCAGTGAACTTGGACGGACAGATACGCAGTATTTT. V is TRBV6-1 and J is TRBJ2-3; D remains unclear. The CDR3 loop spans 14 amino acids. Deletions cut 2 bases from V and 3 bases from J, with 9 bases between. Germline V gives CDR1 MNHNS, CDR2 SASEGT.

The chain couples TRBV6-5 to TRBJ2-2; either TRBD1 or TRBD2 may supply D (5 bases each). CDR3 length: 17 residues. V was trimmed by 0 bases and J by 7 bases, leaving 18 bases between them. Germline loops: CDR1 MNHEY, CDR2 SVGAGI. CDR3 loop: CASSYSSGRETVGELFF. The CDR3 coding sequence is TGTGCCAGCAGTTACTCCTCGGGCAGGGAGACGGTCGGGGAGCTGTTTTTT.

The genes are TRBV5-6 and TRBJ2-7, with a weak D call TRBD2 (6 bases). CDR1 is SGHDT and CDR2 is YYEEEE in the germline V gene. This CDR3 spans 15 amino acids. V lost 2 bases to trimming and J lost 2 bases, with 14 bases between them. The CDR3 protein is CASSFGGTGTYEQYF. CDR3 coding DNA: TGTGCCAGCAGCTTTGGGGGGACGGGGACCTACGAGCAGTACTTC.

The chain is built from TRBV11-1 and TRBJ2-1, with D perhaps matching TRBD1 or TRBD2 (6 bases each). V gave up 4 bases and J gave up 3 bases, with 25 bases separating them. The germline CDR1 and CDR2 sequences are SGHAT and FQDESV (reference sequence). CDR3 length: 19 amino acids. As DNA, the CDR3 is TGTGCCAGCAGCTCGCACAGGGTGAGGGCGGGACCCAGCTACAATGAGCAGTTCTTC. It yields the protein CASSSHRVRAGPSYNEQFF.

This clonotype has just a few counts. This chain links TRBV6-1 with TRBJ2-5; tentative D call: TRBD1 (5 bases). CDR3 length equals 15 residues. The V and J ends lost 2 bases and 4 bases respectively, with 14 bases between them. CDR1 and CDR2 from the germline V gene are MNHNS and SASEGT. For the CDR3, the DNA is TGTGCCAGCAGTGAACTCCAGGGTTTCCCAGAGACCCAGTACTTC. Encoded protein: CASSELQGFPETQYF.

The chain is built from TRBV12-3 or TRBV12-4 and TRBJ1-5; D is perhaps TRBD1 (6 bases). V lost 5 bases and J lost 9, with 14 bases in between. The length of the CDR3 is 13 residues. The CDR3 sequence: CASSARGSGPQHF. The CDR3 DNA follows: TGTGCCAGCAGTGCCAGGGGTTCGGGGCCCCAGCATTTT.

This clonotype was counted only a few times. V is TRBV5-6 and J is TRBJ1-1; no definite D call. This CDR3 is 16 amino acids long. Trimming cost V 0 bases and J 5 bases, with 17 bases left between them. The germline V gene has CDR1 SGHDT and CDR2 YYEEEE. The CDR3 nucleotides are TGTGCCAGCAGCTTGGTAGGGCACTCGTTTCGGACTGAAGCTTTCTTT. As protein: CASSLVGHSFRTEAFF. Variable domain in full (rest from reference TRBV5-6 and TRBJ1-1): DAGVTQSPTHLIKTRGQQVTLRCSPKSGHDTVSWYQQALGQGPQFIFQYYEEEERQRGNFPDRFSGHQFPNYSSELNVNALLLGDSALYLCASSLVGHSFRTEAFFGQGTRLTVV.

In this sample, this clonotype turned up a few times. The V call is TRBV27, the J call TRBJ2-5; TRBD2 agrees at 8 bases. The CDR3 is made up of 15 amino acids. V gave up 5 bases and J gave up 3 bases; unmatched junction bases: 8. Germline-derived CDR1 and CDR2 are MNHEY and SMNVEV (reference sequence). The CDR3 protein is CASSSTGTRKETQYF. Here the CDR3 DNA reads TGTGCCAGCAGTAGTACCGGGACTAGAAAAGAGACCCAGTACTTC.